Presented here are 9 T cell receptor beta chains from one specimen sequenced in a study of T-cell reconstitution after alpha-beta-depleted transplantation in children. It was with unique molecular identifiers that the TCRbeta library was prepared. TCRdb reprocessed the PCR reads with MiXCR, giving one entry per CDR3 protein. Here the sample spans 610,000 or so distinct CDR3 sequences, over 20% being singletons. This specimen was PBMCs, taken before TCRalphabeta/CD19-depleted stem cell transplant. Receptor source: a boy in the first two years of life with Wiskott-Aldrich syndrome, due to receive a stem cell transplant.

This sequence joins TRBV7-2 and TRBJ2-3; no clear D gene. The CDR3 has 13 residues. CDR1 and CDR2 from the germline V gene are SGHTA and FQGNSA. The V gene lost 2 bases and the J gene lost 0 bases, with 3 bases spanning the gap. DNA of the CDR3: TGTGCCAGCAGCTTATTCAGCACAGATACGCAGTATTTT. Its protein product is CASSLFSTDTQYF.

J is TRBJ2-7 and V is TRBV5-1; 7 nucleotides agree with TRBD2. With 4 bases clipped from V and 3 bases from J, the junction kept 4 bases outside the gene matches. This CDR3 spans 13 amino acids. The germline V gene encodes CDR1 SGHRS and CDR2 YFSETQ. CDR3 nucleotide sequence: TGCGCCAGCAGCACATCTAGCGGCTACGAGCAGTACTTC. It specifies CASSTSSGYEQYF.

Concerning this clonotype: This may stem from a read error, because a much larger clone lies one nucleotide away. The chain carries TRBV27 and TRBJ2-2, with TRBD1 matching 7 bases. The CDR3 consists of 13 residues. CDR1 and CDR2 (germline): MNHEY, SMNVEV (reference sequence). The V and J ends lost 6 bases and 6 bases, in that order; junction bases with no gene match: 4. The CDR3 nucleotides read TGTGCCAGCAGAACAGGGGTCCCCGGGGAGCTGTTTTTT. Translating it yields CASRTGVPGELFF.

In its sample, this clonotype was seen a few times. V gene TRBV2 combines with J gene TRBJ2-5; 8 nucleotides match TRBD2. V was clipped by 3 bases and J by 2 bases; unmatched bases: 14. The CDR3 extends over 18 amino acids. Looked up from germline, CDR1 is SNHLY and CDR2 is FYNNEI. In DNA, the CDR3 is TGTGCCAGCAGTGACCCAGCGGGAGCTTGGGGTGGGCAAGAGACCCAGTACTTC. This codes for CASSDPAGAWGGQETQYF. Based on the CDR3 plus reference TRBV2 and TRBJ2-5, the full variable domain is EPEVTQTPSHQVTQMGQEVILRCVPISNHLYFYWYRQILGQKVEFLVSFYNNEISEKSEIFDDQFSVERPDGSNFTLKIRSTKLEDSAMYFCASSDPAGAWGGQETQYFGPGTRLLVL.

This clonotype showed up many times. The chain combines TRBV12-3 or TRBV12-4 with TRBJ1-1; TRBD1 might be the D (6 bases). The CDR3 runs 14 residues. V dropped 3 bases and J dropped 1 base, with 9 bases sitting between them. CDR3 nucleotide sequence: TGTGCCAGCAGTTTCCGGGGGGCGAACACTGAAGCTTTCTTT. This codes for CASSFRGANTEAFF.

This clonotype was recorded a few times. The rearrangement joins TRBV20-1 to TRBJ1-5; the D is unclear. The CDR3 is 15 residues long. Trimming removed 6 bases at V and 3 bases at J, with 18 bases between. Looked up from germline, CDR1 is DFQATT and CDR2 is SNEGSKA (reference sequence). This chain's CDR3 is CSATLRGAYNQPQHF. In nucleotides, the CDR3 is TGCAGTGCCACCCTCCGAGGTGCGTACAATCAGCCCCAGCATTTT.

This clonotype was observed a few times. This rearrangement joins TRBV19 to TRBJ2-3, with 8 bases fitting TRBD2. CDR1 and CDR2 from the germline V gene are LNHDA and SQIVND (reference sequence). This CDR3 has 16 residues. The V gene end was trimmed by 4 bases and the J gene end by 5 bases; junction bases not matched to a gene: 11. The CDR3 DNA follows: TGTGCCAGTAGTAATCCTACTAGCGGAGGGGTAGATACGCAGTATTTT. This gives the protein CASSNPTSGGVDTQYF.

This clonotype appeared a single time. CDR3 in amino acids: CSARGLAAINTGELFF. CDR3 nucleotide sequence: TGCAGTGCTAGAGGACTAGCGGCAATTAACACCGGGGAGCTGTTTTTT. The gene calls are TRBV20-1 and TRBJ2-2; the match to TRBD2 covers 9 bases. CDR1 is DFQATT, CDR2 SNEGSKA, per germline (reference sequence). The CDR3 contains 16 residues. V was pared by 1 base and J by 2 bases, with 5 bases of the junction left unmatched.

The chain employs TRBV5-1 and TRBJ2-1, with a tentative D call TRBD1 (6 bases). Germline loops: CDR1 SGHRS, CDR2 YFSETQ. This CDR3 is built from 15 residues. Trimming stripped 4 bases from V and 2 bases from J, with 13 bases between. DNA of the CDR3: TGCGCCAGCAGCCCCGGGCAGGGGCCCTACAATGAGCAGTTCTTC. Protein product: CASSPGQGPYNEQFF.